The 27 T cell receptor beta chains listed next were all sequenced from one sample in a study of cytomegalovirus exposure and HLA in healthy donors. Assay: immunoSEQ multiplex PCR; the TCRdb copy retains only in-frame clones and omits some. The data hold hundreds of thousands of clones, with 80% to 90% observed a single time. Sequencing used PBMCs. The source is a young woman in good health and CMV-seronegative.

The genes are TRBV4-1 and TRBJ2-2; 7 bases fit TRBD2. The CDR3 loop spans 14 amino acids. The V gene's germline CDR1 is MGHRA and CDR2 YSYEKL. V lost 4 bases and J lost 5; bases outside the gene matches: 4. The DNA for the CDR3 is TGCGCCAGCAGCCGAACCGGGGGGACCGGGGAGCTGTTTTTT. Amino acids: CASSRTGGTGELFF.

Details on this clone: This sample also contains other DNA sequences that code for the same CDR3. This rearrangement joins TRBV6-5 to TRBJ2-3; D is perhaps TRBD2 (6 bases). CDR3 length equals 15 residues. Germline lookup yields CDR1 MNHEY and CDR2 SVGAGI. V was cut by 0 bases and J by 0 bases, with 7 bases left in between. The CDR3, as DNA: TGTGCCAGCAGTTACTCCGGGACTAGCACAGATACGCAGTATTTT. Encoded protein: CASSYSGTSTDTQYF.

V gene TRBV5-4 combines with J gene TRBJ2-4; maybe TRBD2 (6 bases). V was shortened by 3 bases and J by 0 bases, with 10 bases between the two germline ends. Per germline, CDR1 SGHNT and CDR2 YYREEE (reference sequence). This CDR3 has 15 residues. Here the CDR3 reads CASSWGDAAKNIQYF. The CDR3 nucleotides read TGTGCCAGCAGCTGGGGGGACGCAGCCAAAAACATTCAGTACTTC.

This chain uses TRBV11-2 with TRBJ2-5; D is possibly TRBD2 (6 bases). The CDR3 sequence is 14 residues long. CDR1 and CDR2 (germline): SGHAT, FQNNGV. The germline V and J ends were trimmed by 5 bases and 4 bases, with 14 bases remaining between them. As DNA, the CDR3 is TGTGCCAGCAGCCCCCCGCAGGGAGGAGAGACCCAGTACTTC. The encoded protein is CASSPPQGGETQYF. The full variable domain, its missing parts supplied by reference TRBV11-2 and TRBJ2-5, is EAGVAQSPRYKIIEKRQSVAFWCNPISGHATLYWYQQILGQGPKLLIQFQNNGVVDDSQLPKDRFSAERLKGVDSTLKIQPAKLEDSAVYLCASSPPQGGETQYFGPGTRLLVL.

The rearrangement links TRBV7-9 to TRBJ2-4, with a weak D call TRBD2 (7 bases). Germline CDR1 reads SEHNR; CDR2 reads FQNEAQ (reference sequence). V gave up 5 bases and J gave up 8 bases, with 16 bases separating them. The CDR3 is 14 amino acids. Here the CDR3 reads CASSRGGAEDIQYF. CDR3 nucleotides: TGTGCCAGCAGCCGTGGGGGGGCAGAGGACATTCAGTACTTC.

This clone was seen a single time. The genes are TRBV13 and TRBJ1-4, with 10 bases that match TRBD1. The germline V gene has CDR1 PRHDT and CDR2 FYEKMQ (reference sequence). The ends lost 5 bases at V and 4 bases at J; junction bases unmatched: 4. This CDR3 has 15 amino acids. CDR3 amino acids: CASSVGQGSNEKLFF. Written as DNA, the CDR3 is TGTGCCAGCAGCGTGGGACAGGGGAGTAATGAAAAACTGTTTTTT.

The V gene is TRBV13, the J gene TRBJ2-1; TRBD2 matches 8 bases. Losses at the gene ends were 4 bases for V and 6 bases for J; bases not matched to a gene: 29. This CDR3 spans 22 amino acids. Per germline, CDR1 PRHDT and CDR2 FYEKMQ (reference sequence). This CDR3 is CASSSFLAGLSVSHVGRNEQFF. In DNA, the CDR3 is TGTGCCAGCAGCTCCTTTCTAGCGGGTCTCTCAGTCTCCCACGTTGGACGCAATGAGCAGTTCTTC.

The rearrangement joins TRBV6-5 to TRBJ2-7; maybe TRBD1 (6 bases). Germline values: CDR1 MNHEY, CDR2 SVGAGI. CDR3 size: 13 residues. The V end was cut by 8 bases, the J end by 2 bases, with 13 bases between. The CDR3 DNA follows: TGTGCCAGCCAACAGGGTAGAGCCTACGAGCAGTACTTC. Translated: CASQQGRAYEQYF.

The chain has TRBV9 and TRBJ1-1; no reliable D call. The V and J ends lost 0 bases and 0 bases respectively, with 3 bases between them. Germline values: CDR1 SGDLS, CDR2 YYNGEE. There are 13 residues in the CDR3. The CDR3 DNA reads as TGTGCCAGCAGCGTAGCCTTGAACACTGAAGCTTTCTTT. Its protein product is CASSVALNTEAFF.

Only one count was recorded for this clone. V and J are TRBV5-4 and TRBJ1-1; 8 positions agree with TRBD1. Germline CDR1 and CDR2: SGHNT and YYREEE (reference sequence). This CDR3 has 16 amino acids. V was pared by 0 bases and J by 3 bases, with 7 bases of the junction left unmatched. The chain's CDR3 is CASSLAAGGWDTEAFF. DNA for the CDR3: TGTGCCAGCAGCTTGGCGGCAGGGGGCTGGGACACTGAAGCTTTCTTT.

The genes are TRBV5-1 and TRBJ2-3, with 7 nucleotides matching TRBD2. Germline-derived CDR1 and CDR2 are SGHRS and YFSETQ. The CDR3 contains 12 residues. Trimming at V came to 5 bases and at J to 4 bases, leaving 1 base not matched to a gene. CDR3 coding DNA: TGCGCCAGCAGGGGAGGGTCAGATACGCAGTATTTT. Its protein is CASRGGSDTQYF.

This chain links TRBV11-2 with TRBJ1-1; D not certain. This CDR3 region has 11 residues. The V end lost 0 bases, the J end lost 7 bases, and 3 bases lay between the germline ends. CDR1 is SGHAT, CDR2 FQNNGV, per germline. The CDR3 reads CASSLESEAFF. CDR3 DNA: TGTGCCAGCAGCTTAGAGAGTGAAGCTTTCTTT.

The rearrangement links TRBV5-5 to TRBJ2-3, with 12 bases fitting TRBD2. V gave up 2 bases and J gave up 3 bases; unmatched junction bases: 4. The germline V gene encodes CDR1 SGHKS and CDR2 YYEKEE (reference sequence). This CDR3 comprises 16 residues. This CDR3 reads CASSLGGTSGTDTQYF. CDR3 bases: TGTGCCAGCAGCTTAGGGGGGACTAGCGGGACAGATACGCAGTATTTT.

CDR3: CASSSRLAGLTGELFF. Written as DNA, the CDR3 is TGTGCCAGCAGTTCCCGCCTAGCGGGTCTCACCGGGGAGCTGTTTTTT. The V and J genes are TRBV13 and TRBJ2-2, with 8 bases matching TRBD2. Unmatched junction bases numbered 10, after V lost 6 bases and J lost 4 bases. This CDR3 spans 16 amino acids. From germline, CDR1 is PRHDT and CDR2 FYEKMQ (reference sequence).

The chain is built from TRBV7-6 and TRBJ2-1, with TRBD2 matching 9 bases. Per the germline V gene, CDR1 is SGHVS and CDR2 is FNYEAQ. J was trimmed by 5 bases and V by 5 bases; bases with no gene match: 7. CDR3 length: 15 residues. Here the CDR3 reads CASSRGLAGNNEQFF. The CDR3 DNA sequence: TGTGCCAGCAGCCGGGGTCTAGCGGGGAACAATGAGCAGTTCTTC.

The chain joins TRBV29-1 to TRBJ1-2; the D gene is possibly TRBD1 (6 bases). Germline CDR1 is SQVTM and CDR2 is ANQGSEA. Trimming pared 7 bases from V and 4 bases from J, leaving 19 bases between. This CDR3 region has 14 residues. The CDR3 spells CSAAGTPDVYGYTF. The CDR3 DNA reads TGCAGCGCCGCCGGGACACCTGATGTCTATGGCTACACCTTC.

The rearrangement links TRBV11-1 to TRBJ2-2; perhaps TRBD2 as D (7 bases). Trimming pared 5 bases from V and 4 bases from J, leaving 17 bases between. The CDR3 consists of 16 residues. Germline V gene sequence: CDR1 SGHAT, CDR2 FQDESV (reference sequence). CDR3 DNA sequence: TGTGCCAGCAGCCTCGACGGGGGGCGGGTCACCGGGGAGCTGTTTTTT. Translated: CASSLDGGRVTGELFF.

The J gene is TRBJ2-7, the V gene TRBV4-1; 8 bases line up with TRBD1. V lost 2 bases to trimming and J lost 0 bases; unmatched junction nucleotides: 6. The CDR3 runs to 16 residues. The germline V gene has CDR1 MGHRA and CDR2 YSYEKL. The CDR3 loop is CASSQTTGAGSYEQYF. In DNA, the CDR3 is TGCGCCAGCAGCCAAACGACAGGGGCCGGCTCCTACGAGCAGTACTTC.

The chain links TRBV7-9 to TRBJ2-7, with 7 bases lining up with TRBD1. The germline gives CDR1 SEHNR, CDR2 FQNEAQ (reference sequence). V lost 2 bases to trimming and J lost 4 bases; unmatched junction nucleotides: 11. The length of the CDR3 is 16 residues. The CDR3 DNA sequence: TGTGCCAGCAGCTTATCCCTAGGGGGCCTGGAGTACGAGCAGTACTTC. Amino acids: CASSLSLGGLEYEQYF.

In the case of this clone: The same CDR3 is also encoded by other DNA sequences in this sample. The chain carries TRBV20-1 and TRBJ2-5; no reliable D call. V was shortened by 3 bases and J by 5 bases, with 4 bases between the two germline ends. In germline, CDR1 is DFQATT, CDR2 SNEGSKA (reference sequence). This CDR3 has 10 amino acids. CDR3 residues: CSARRETQYF. The CDR3 DNA reads as TGCAGTGCTAGGAGGGAGACCCAGTACTTC.

The CDR3 DNA follows: TGTGCCAGCAGCAGTAGTTCAAAGTACACTGAAGCTTTCTTT. It yields the protein CASSSSSKYTEAFF. The rearrangement uses TRBV9 and TRBJ1-1, with D uncertain. Trimming cost V 4 bases and J 3 bases, with 13 bases left between them. CDR3 size: 14 residues. In germline, CDR1 is SGDLS, CDR2 YYNGEE.

The chain carries TRBV27 and TRBJ1-1; 10 bases map to TRBD1. The CDR3 totals 17 residues. The V and J ends lost 2 bases and 0 bases, in that order; junction bases with no gene match: 6. The V gene's germline CDR1 is MNHEY and CDR2 SMNVEV (reference sequence). Written as DNA, the CDR3 is TGTGCCAGCAGTTTAAGACAGGGGGCCAGGCTGAACACTGAAGCTTTCTTT. Protein: CASSLRQGARLNTEAFF.

The V call is TRBV5-6, the J call TRBJ2-3; 10 bases match TRBD2. The junction had 11 bases not matched to a gene; V was cut back by 2 bases and J by 2 bases. CDR1 is SGHDT and CDR2 is YYEEEE in the germline V gene. The CDR3 extends over 18 amino acids. Here the CDR3 DNA reads TGTGCCAGCAGCTTAGGAGCGGGGGGGCTTACCTCCACAGATACGCAGTATTTT. Amino acid sequence: CASSLGAGGLTSTDTQYF. Drawing the rest from reference TRBV5-6 and TRBJ2-3, the complete variable domain is DAGVTQSPTHLIKTRGQQVTLRCSPKSGHDTVSWYQQALGQGPQFIFQYYEEEERQRGNFPDRFSGHQFPNYSSELNVNALLLGDSALYLCASSLGAGGLTSTDTQYFGPGTRLTVL.

This clone was recorded only once. The chain joins TRBV11-2 to TRBJ1-3; D gene unclear. CDR1 SGHAT and CDR2 FQNNGV come from the germline V gene. V lost 2 bases, J lost 1 base, and 9 bases lay in between. This CDR3 is built from 15 residues. The CDR3, as DNA: TGTGCCAGCAGCTTATTGGCAGTATCTGGAAACACCATATATTTT. The encoded protein is CASSLLAVSGNTIYF.

This chain links TRBV25-1 with TRBJ1-6; 7 positions match TRBD1. Germline V lookup: CDR1 MGHDK, CDR2 SYGVNS. The CDR3 is made up of 14 amino acids. V lost 7 bases to trimming and J lost 5 bases; unmatched junction nucleotides: 5. The CDR3 region is CASKRGQNNSPLHF. DNA of the CDR3: TGTGCCAGCAAGAGGGGGCAGAATAATTCACCCCTCCACTTT.

The chain couples TRBV10-2 to TRBJ2-7, with D tentatively TRBD1 (6 bases). CDR3 length: 14 residues. Germline CDR1 reads WSHSY; CDR2 reads SAAADI. With 2 bases removed from V and 3 bases from J, the gap between germline ends came to 11 bases. CDR3 sequence (DNA): TGCGCCAGCAGTGAGAGGGGGACGGTCTACGAGCAGTACTTC. As protein: CASSERGTVYEQYF.

This sequence joins TRBV9 and TRBJ1-5, with TRBD1 identical over 7 bases. The CDR3 totals 14 residues. The trim removed 2 bases at V and 4 bases at J, leaving 3 bases unmatched. Germline V gives CDR1 SGDLS, CDR2 YYNGEE. The CDR3 region is CASSVGQENQPQHF. The CDR3 DNA follows: TGTGCCAGCAGCGTCGGACAGGAGAATCAGCCCCAGCATTTT.